This TCR beta chain is drawn from a study of early T cells in non-severe SARS-CoV-2 infection. Study results and caveats: Using VDJdb, the matching emphasized anti-spike CD8 responses while missing private and CD4 specificities.

Individual cDNA molecules were tagged with unique molecular identifiers. MiXCR, run by TCRdb on the 5' RACE reads, gives a single entry per CDR3 protein. This sample has 45,000 to 75,000 distinct CDR3 sequences; around 6% occur once, and the top ten carry roughly 6.4%. Ten or more counts support this clonotype. Its target is unknown. Specimen: whole blood. This receptor was identified in an adult who was a healthcare worker with PCR-confirmed SARS-CoV-2 infection or an uninfected control (not recorded which).

The DNA of the CDR3 is TGTGCCAGCAGCCAAGGAACAGGGCGGTATGGCTACACCTTC. Translated, it gives CASSQGTGRYGYTF. J is TRBJ1-2 and V is TRBV3-1, with TRBD1 as a possible D gene (6 bases). This CDR3 spans 14 amino acids. V was clipped by 1 base and J by 5 bases, with 11 bases between them. Germline CDR1 reads LGHDT; CDR2 reads YNNKEL (reference sequence).